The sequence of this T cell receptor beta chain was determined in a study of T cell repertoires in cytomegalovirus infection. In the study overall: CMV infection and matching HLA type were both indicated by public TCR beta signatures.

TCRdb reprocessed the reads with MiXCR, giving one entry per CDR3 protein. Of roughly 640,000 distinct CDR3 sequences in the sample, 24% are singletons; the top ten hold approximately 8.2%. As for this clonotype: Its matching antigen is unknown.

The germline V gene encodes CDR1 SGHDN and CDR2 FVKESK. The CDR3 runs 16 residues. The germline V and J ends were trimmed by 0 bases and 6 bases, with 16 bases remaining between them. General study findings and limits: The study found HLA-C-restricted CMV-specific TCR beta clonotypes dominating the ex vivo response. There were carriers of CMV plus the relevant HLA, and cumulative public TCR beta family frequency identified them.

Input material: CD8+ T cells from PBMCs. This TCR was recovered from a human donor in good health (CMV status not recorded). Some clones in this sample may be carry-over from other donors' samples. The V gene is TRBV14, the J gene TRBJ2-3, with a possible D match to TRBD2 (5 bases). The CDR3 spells CASSQDWPGLADTQYF. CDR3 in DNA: TGTGCCAGCAGCCAAGATTGGCCGGGGTTGGCGGATACGCAGTATTTT.